What follows describes a single TCR beta chain. Its antigen is unknown. Method: immunoSEQ multiplex PCR; TCRdb's copy keeps in-frame clones and lacks some. The sample has 150,000 to 160,000 clones; about 88% are singletons. The data were taken from a study of T cell responses to AZD1222 COVID-19 vaccine. This CDR3 region has 14 residues. Germline V gene sequence: CDR1 KGHSH, CDR2 LQKENI. V was shortened by 4 bases and J by 6 bases, with 13 bases between the two germline ends. Regarding the study as a whole: There were vaccine-associated CD4 TCRs across spike, dominant at 160-218 and 743-854. Seropositive at baseline were only a handful of AZD1222 recipients.

Sequencing used peripheral blood, obtained on day 0 of AZD1222 vaccination. This chain links TRBV18 with TRBJ1-5; D perhaps matches TRBD1 (6 bases). The receptor was derived from an adult in good health. This chain's CDR3 is CASSQQGRGQPQHF. The CDR3 DNA sequence: TGTGCCAGCTCACAACAGGGAAGAGGTCAGCCCCAGCATTTT.